The next 6 T cell receptor beta chains were all read from a single sample in a study of identical twins. TCRdb re-called the 5' RACE reads with MiXCR, one entry per CDR3 protein. The table has over 550,000 distinct CDR3 sequences, under 8.5% seen once; the top ten hold roughly 1.5%. Another study also made use of these data, one on yellow fever vaccine responses in identical twins.

Sequencing used PBMCs. These TCRs come from a young woman in good health.

There are a few counts of this clonotype. The V gene is TRBV20-1, the J gene TRBJ2-5, with TRBD2 identical over 7 bases. Germline lookup yields CDR1 DFQATT and CDR2 SNEGSKA (reference sequence). Germline trimming cut 5 bases from V and 4 bases from J; bases unmatched to any gene: 16. This CDR3 has 16 amino acids. CDR3 coding DNA: TGCAGTGCTTCCCCCGAGCCAGCGGGGTTCTCAGAGACCCAGTACTTC. Its protein product is CSASPEPAGFSETQYF.

J is TRBJ2-1 and V is TRBV6-5; D unclear. The CDR3 sequence is 16 residues long. Looked up from germline, CDR1 is MNHEY and CDR2 is SVGAGI. V dropped 0 bases and J dropped 2 bases, with 11 bases sitting between them. CDR3 bases: TGTGCCAGCAGTTACTCGGGGTACCCAGCCTACAATGAGCAGTTCTTC. Its translation is CASSYSGYPAYNEQFF.

J is TRBJ1-2 and V is TRBV13, with TRBD1 as a possible D gene (5 bases). Trimming cost V 1 base and J 3 bases, with 12 bases left between them. Per the germline V gene, CDR1 is PRHDT and CDR2 is FYEKMQ (reference sequence). This CDR3 has 15 residues. The CDR3 DNA sequence: TGTGCCAGCAGCTTAGAAGGGTCCAGGGACTATGGCTACACCTTC. Amino acid sequence: CASSLEGSRDYGYTF.

The gene calls are TRBV2 and TRBJ2-2; TRBD1 aligns across 12 bases. V was pared by 3 bases and J by 4 bases, with 12 bases of the junction left unmatched. Germline V CDR1 and CDR2: SNHLY, FYNNEI. This CDR3 has 19 amino acids. The CDR3 bases are TGTGCCAGCAGTGACGAAGGGACAGGGGGCGGCAGAATCACCGGGGAGCTGTTTTTT. It encodes CASSDEGTGGGRITGELFF.

V and J are TRBV3-1 and TRBJ1-5; D is ambiguous. This CDR3 spans 14 amino acids. V dropped 0 bases and J dropped 5 bases, with 8 bases sitting between them. Germline-derived CDR1 and CDR2 are LGHDT and YNNKEL (reference sequence). The CDR3 sequence is CASSQDWGYQPQHF. CDR3 sequence (DNA): TGTGCCAGCAGCCAAGATTGGGGTTATCAGCCCCAGCATTTT.

This clonotype was found many times. J is TRBJ1-2 and V is TRBV5-6; D perhaps matches TRBD1 (5 bases). This CDR3 has 14 residues. Trimming took 0 bases from V and 3 from J, leaving 9 bases between them. Germline V gene lookup returns CDR1 SGHDT and CDR2 YYEEEE. This CDR3 is CASSLGGGDYGYTF. The CDR3 DNA is TGTGCCAGCAGCTTGGGGGGCGGCGACTATGGCTACACCTTC.